Below are 12 T cell receptor beta chains sequenced from a single sample in a study of blood T cell repertoires in COVID-19. This table comes from immunoSEQ multiplex PCR, and its TCRdb copy is limited to in-frame clones, with some not included. The sample includes 300,000 to 400,000 clones, more than 85% seen only once; the top ten take around 3.9%. The sequenced sample consisted of PBMCs or T cells enriched from blood (not recorded which). These receptors were obtained from a woman aged 25 to 45 who had been exposed to COVID-19.

The CDR3: CASRTERDTQYF. CDR3 DNA: TGTGCCAGCCGGACAGAAAGAGATACGCAGTATTTT. This chain links TRBV27 with TRBJ2-3; maybe TRBD1 (6 bases). The CDR3 has 12 amino acids. CDR1 is MNHEY and CDR2 is SMNVEV in the germline V gene (reference sequence). V lost 8 bases and J lost 5, with 11 bases in between.

The CDR3 nucleotides are TGTGCCTGGAGACGGACTACCGGGGGAGATACGCAGTATTTT. It yields the protein CAWRRTTGGDTQYF. The chain combines TRBV30 with TRBJ2-3, with D tentatively TRBD2 (6 bases). Trimming cost V 3 bases and J 5 bases, with 15 bases left between them. This CDR3 has 14 amino acids. The V gene's germline CDR1 is GTSNPN and CDR2 SVGIG (reference sequence).

The genes are TRBV6-5 and TRBJ2-7; 7 bases are shared with TRBD1. The germline gives CDR1 MNHEY, CDR2 SVGAGI. Trimming removed 2 bases from V and 3 bases from J; junction bases left unmatched: 7. This CDR3 comprises 15 residues. CDR3 bases: TGTGCCAGCAGTTACCTAAACAGGGGTGGCTACGAGCAGTACTTC. Protein: CASSYLNRGGYEQYF.

The rearrangement uses TRBV5-8 and TRBJ1-2; no clear D gene. The ends were cut back, 0 bases at V and 3 bases at J, with 6 bases in the middle. Germline values: CDR1 SGHTS, CDR2 YDEGEE. This CDR3 has 13 amino acids. CDR3 DNA: TGTGCCAGCAGCTTGGCAAGAGACTATGGCTACACCTTC. It translates to CASSLARDYGYTF.

J is TRBJ2-1 and V is TRBV5-1, with a possible D match to TRBD2 (5 bases). The V and J ends lost 4 bases and 0 bases respectively, with 11 bases between them. The CDR3 has 15 residues. CDR1 is SGHRS, CDR2 YFSETQ, per germline. The CDR3 region is CASSPGSSSYNEQFF. Written as DNA, the CDR3 is TGCGCCAGCAGCCCGGGGTCGAGCTCCTACAATGAGCAGTTCTTC.

The chain uses TRBV11-1 and TRBJ2-1; 7 bases are shared with TRBD1. V shed 0 bases, J shed 10 bases, and the junction held 9 bases outside the gene matches. The CDR3 is 15 residues long. The germline CDR1 and CDR2 sequences are SGHAT and FQDESV (reference sequence). The CDR3: CASSLALRQGLEQFF. CDR3 bases: TGTGCCAGCAGCTTAGCCCTCCGACAGGGTTTGGAGCAGTTCTTC.

J is TRBJ1-2 and V is TRBV7-9; unclear D gene. V was cut by 6 bases and J by 4 bases, with 15 bases left in between. Germline V gene sequence: CDR1 SEHNR, CDR2 FQNEAQ (reference sequence). CDR3 length: 14 residues. CDR3 sequence (DNA): TGTGCCAGCAGTAGACCGGGATCCTCCTATGGCTACACCTTC. Translation gives CASSRPGSSYGYTF.

This clone was counted a single time. CDR3 DNA sequence: TGTGCCAGCAGCGCGGACAGGGCCCACACTGAAGCTTTCTTT. Translation: CASSADRAHTEAFF. The J gene is TRBJ1-1, the V gene TRBV9; 8 bases map to TRBD1. There are 14 residues in the CDR3. Trimming cost V 3 bases and J 3 bases; bases outside gene matches: 4. The germline gives CDR1 SGDLS, CDR2 YYNGEE. Drawing the rest from reference TRBV9 and TRBJ1-1, the complete variable domain is DSGVTQTPKHLITATGQRVTLRCSPRSGDLSVYWYQQSLDQGLQFLIQYYNGEERAKGNILERFSAQQFPDLHSELNLSSLELGDSALYFCASSADRAHTEAFFGQGTRLTVV.

This chain joins TRBV27 and TRBJ1-5, with D perhaps matching TRBD1 (5 bases). V was clipped by 8 bases and J by 6 bases, with 20 bases between them. CDR3 length: 15 residues. Germline lookup yields CDR1 MNHEY and CDR2 SMNVEV (reference sequence). The chain's CDR3 is CASGGLRGVGQPQHF. In nucleotides, the CDR3 is TGTGCCAGCGGAGGTTTACGGGGGGTTGGTCAGCCCCAGCATTTT.

The V gene is TRBV19, the J gene TRBJ1-5; TRBD1 matches at 10 bases. Per the germline V gene, CDR1 is LNHDA and CDR2 is SQIVND (reference sequence). The V and J ends lost 4 bases and 2 bases, in that order; junction bases with no gene match: 5. CDR3 length equals 16 residues. Here the CDR3 reads CASSKRTGGGNQPQHF. The DNA for the CDR3 is TGTGCCAGTAGTAAACGGACAGGGGGGGGCAATCAGCCCCAGCATTTT.

The CDR3 DNA sequence: TGTGCCAGCAGCCGGGGACAGGCCAAAAGCAGCGAGCAGTACTTC. Amino acid sequence: CASSRGQAKSSEQYF. The chain links TRBV27 to TRBJ2-7; 8 nucleotides line up with TRBD1. This CDR3 has 15 residues. The ends lost 6 bases at V and 6 bases at J; junction bases unmatched: 13. The germline CDR1 and CDR2 sequences are MNHEY and SMNVEV (reference sequence).

The chain recombines TRBV4-1 with TRBJ2-5; 7 positions agree with TRBD1. This CDR3 is built from 15 residues. The germline gives CDR1 MGHRA, CDR2 YSYEKL. The V and J ends lost 1 base and 4 bases, in that order; junction bases with no gene match: 6. CDR3 sequence reads: CASSQARQGGETQYF. The CDR3 nucleotides read TGCGCCAGCAGCCAAGCCAGACAGGGCGGAGAGACCCAGTACTTC.